These T cell receptor beta chains were read from a single sample in a study of blood T cell repertoires in COVID-19. Data came from immunoSEQ multiplex PCR; TCRdb stores just in-frame clones and leaves some out. In the table there are 200,000 to 250,000 clones, over 75% of which are singletons. The sample comprised PBMCs or T cells enriched from blood (not recorded which). The receptors were gathered from a woman between 18 and 29 years old in a cohort exposed to, infected with or recovered from COVID-19 (not recorded which). Both conserved end residues are part of each CDR3. D genes are given only for firm matches. A row's size may be missing; if present it is once, few, many or a size class.

D,J,size,V,DNA,CDR3
NA,TRBJ1-3,NA,TRBV7-7,TGTGCTAGCAGCTTCACACGATCGTCTGGAAACACCATATATTTT,CASSFTRSSGNTIYF
NA,TRBJ2-4,NA,TRBV18,TGTGCCAGCTCACCACGCTCAGGTCCCCTAGCCAAAAACATTCAGTACTTC,CASSPRSGPLAKNIQYF
TRBD1,TRBJ2-2,few,TRBV27,TGTGCCAGCAGTCCCAACGGACAGGGGGCGAACACCGGGGAGCTGTTTTTT,CASSPNGQGANTGELFF
NA,TRBJ2-2,once,TRBV29-1,TGCAGCGTTGAACAGAACACCGGGGAGCTGTTTTTT,CSVEQNTGELFF
TRBD2,TRBJ2-7,NA,TRBV6-1,TGTGCCAGCAGTGTTTCTCCGGGACTAGGGGCCCAGTACGAGCAGTACTTC,CASSVSPGLGAQYEQYF
TRBD1,TRBJ2-7,once,TRBV6-1,TGTGCCAGCAGTGAAAGGACAGGGGAGCAGTACTTC,CASSERTGEQYF
NA,TRBJ2-3,NA,TRBV19,TGTGCCAGTAAGTTTCAGGGCACAGATACGCAGTATTTT,CASKFQGTDTQYF
TRBD1,TRBJ2-7,NA,TRBV11-2,TGTGCCAGCGGCGGGACAGGGAGGTTCTACGAGCAGTACTTC,CASGGTGRFYEQYF
NA,TRBJ2-1,few,TRBV5-1,TGCGCCAGCAGCTTGGGGAGGGGGAGGGCCGTACATGAGCAGTTCTTC,CASSLGRGRAVHEQFF
NA,TRBJ1-3,NA,TRBV6-5,TGTGCCAGCAGTCTACAGGGTGCCGGAAACACCATATATTTT,CASSLQGAGNTIYF
NA,TRBJ1-2,NA,TRBV29-1,TGCAGCGTTGAGGCCCTATCAGGAGGAGGTGGCTACACCTTC,CSVEALSGGGGYTF
NA,TRBJ2-1,NA,TRBV5-1,TGCGCCAGCAGCTTGAGTACTAGAATCTCCTACAATGAGCAGTTCTTC,CASSLSTRISYNEQFF
NA,TRBJ2-7,NA,TRBV28,TGTGCCAGCAGTACCACCTGGGGGACTTCGCCCTACGAGCAGTACTTC,CASSTTWGTSPYEQYF
TRBD2,TRBJ2-1,NA,TRBV19,TGTGCCAGTAGTATAATCCCCACTAGCGGGGGGGCGAATGAGCAGTTCTTC,CASSIIPTSGGANEQFF
NA,TRBJ1-1,NA,TRBV5-1,TGCGCCAGCACCTGGGGGGGGCGTACCACTGAAGCTTTCTTT,CASTWGGRTTEAFF
NA,TRBJ1-2,once,TRBV28,TGTGCCAGCACCCAGGGGCAGCTTTATGGCTACACCTTC,CASTQGQLYGYTF
TRBD1,TRBJ2-7,NA,TRBV5-1,TGCGCCAGCAGCGAAGGACAGGGGTTGGCCGAGCAGTACTTC,CASSEGQGLAEQYF
TRBD2,TRBJ2-2,NA,TRBV4-2,TGTGCCAGCAGCCAAGGGACTAGTCCCACCGGGGAGCTGTTTTTT,CASSQGTSPTGELFF
NA,TRBJ2-5,NA,TRBV29-1,TGCAGCGTTGAGGGTAGCGGCATCCAAGAGACCCAGTACTTC,CSVEGSGIQETQYF
TRBD2,TRBJ2-1,NA,TRBV10-3,TGTGCCATCAGCGGGACTAGCGGAGCCCCCTACAATGAGCAGTTCTTC,CAISGTSGAPYNEQFF
NA,TRBJ2-3,NA,TRBV5-1,TGCGCCAGCAGCTTTGAACAATACACAGATACGCAGTATTTT,CASSFEQYTDTQYF
NA,TRBJ1-6,NA,TRBV4-1,TGCGCCAGCAGCCACCCGATACAGGGCAATAATTCACCCCTCCACTTT,CASSHPIQGNNSPLHF
TRBD1,TRBJ1-4,NA,TRBV2,TGTGCCAGCAGGATGACAGGGACTAATGAAAAACTGTTTTTT,CASRMTGTNEKLFF
TRBD1,TRBJ1-1,NA,TRBV27,TGTGCCAGCAGTCCTCGGACAGGGGTGGGCACTGAAGCTTTCTTT,CASSPRTGVGTEAFF
TRBD2,TRBJ2-7,NA,TRBV24-1,TGTGCCACCAGTGATTCGGGGGGAGCCTACGAGCAGTACTTC,CATSDSGGAYEQYF
TRBD1,TRBJ1-5,NA,TRBV19,TGTGCCAGTAAAACGGACAGGGGAGCGGGTCAGCCCCAGCATTTT,CASKTDRGAGQPQHF
TRBD2,TRBJ2-3,NA,TRBV7-2,TGTGCCAGCAGCCTTAGCGGGGGATTAGATACGCAGTATTTT,CASSLSGGLDTQYF
NA,TRBJ1-5,once,TRBV28,TGTGCCAGCAGTAACCTAGGTAGGCCCCAGCATTTT,CASSNLGRPQHF
TRBD2,TRBJ2-7,NA,TRBV9,TGTGCCAGCAGCGTAGAGCTAGCGGGAGGTCCCGCGGCCTACGAGCAGTACTTC,CASSVELAGGPAAYEQYF
NA,TRBJ1-2,NA,TRBV28,TGTGCCAGCACCCTTGGGGGGTCCCCAGGATACAACTATGGCTACACCTTC,CASTLGGSPGYNYGYTF
TRBD1,TRBJ1-3,NA,TRBV18,TGTGCCAGCTCCCCCGGACAGGACCACTCTGGAAACACCATATATTTT,CASSPGQDHSGNTIYF
TRBD1,TRBJ1-5,NA,TRBV19,TGTGCCAGTAGGTTTCAGGGGGCAGGTCAGCCCCAGCATTTT,CASRFQGAGQPQHF
NA,TRBJ1-1,NA,TRBV7-9,TGTGCCAGCAGCCCCCCGCAGGGGCAGTCGCGCGACACTGAAGCTTTCTTT,CASSPPQGQSRDTEAFF
NA,TRBJ1-1,few,TRBV2,TGTGCCAGAAGTAGACAGAACACTGAAGCTTTCTTT,CARSRQNTEAFF
NA,TRBJ1-6,NA,TRBV11-2,TGTGCCAGCAGCTTAGCTTCTCTCTCGGATTCACCCCTCCACTTT,CASSLASLSDSPLHF
NA,TRBJ2-4,NA,TRBV28,TGTGCCAGCAGTTCCAGGAAAGGAAAAAACATTCAGTACTTC,CASSSRKGKNIQYF
TRBD2,TRBJ2-5,NA,TRBV27,TGTGCCAGCAGTTCTTGGACTAGCGGGCAAGAGACCCAGTACTTC,CASSSWTSGQETQYF
TRBD2,TRBJ2-1,NA,TRBV7-6,TGTGCCAGCAGCATCTCTGCCGGGACTAGCGCCTACAATGAGCAGTTCTTC,CASSISAGTSAYNEQFF
NA,TRBJ1-5,NA,TRBV19,TGTGCCAGTAGTATGAGGCCAATCAATCAGCCCCAGCATTTT,CASSMRPINQPQHF
TRBD1,TRBJ1-2,NA,TRBV19,TGTGCCAGTAGTTCATCAGGGGGCGCGTATGGCTACACCTTC,CASSSSGGAYGYTF
NA,TRBJ1-1,NA,TRBV5-6,TGTGCCAGCAGCTTTGCAGGGATAAAGTCTGAAGCTTTCTTT,CASSFAGIKSEAFF
TRBD2,TRBJ2-1,NA,TRBV3-1/TRBV3-2,TGTGCCAGCAGCCATCCACCGGGACTAGCGGGGGGGCCATACAATGAGCAGTTCTTC,CASSHPPGLAGGPYNEQFF
NA,TRBJ1-1,NA,TRBV27,TGTGCCAGCAGTTTAATAGGGGGGAACACTGAAGCTTTCTTT,CASSLIGGNTEAFF
NA,TRBJ1-5,NA,TRBV19,TGTGCCAGTAGTTGGACCGACTCCAGGGCCCAGCATTTT,CASSWTDSRAQHF
NA,TRBJ1-2,NA,TRBV2,TGTGCCAGCAGCGTTAAACAGGGCGGAAATGGCTACACCTTC,CASSVKQGGNGYTF
TRBD1,TRBJ2-2,few,TRBV2,TGTGCCAGCAGGCAGGGGGCGGGGAACACCGGGGAGCTGTTTTTT,CASRQGAGNTGELFF
NA,TRBJ1-6,NA,TRBV6-1,TGTGCCAGCAGTGCCGGGGGATGGGGGGGGAATTCACCCCTCCACTTT,CASSAGGWGGNSPLHF
TRBD1,TRBJ1-1,NA,TRBV7-3,TGTGCCAGCAGCTTAACGCGGGACAGTCTGAACACTGAAGCTTTCTTT,CASSLTRDSLNTEAFF
NA,TRBJ1-3,NA,TRBV24-1,TGTGCCACCAGTGACCCGAGAAGCTCTGGAAACACCATATATTTT,CATSDPRSSGNTIYF
TRBD1,TRBJ1-2,NA,TRBV5-1,TGCGCCAGCAGCCAATACGACAGGGCCGGTGGCTACACCTTC,CASSQYDRAGGYTF
NA,TRBJ1-1,NA,TRBV6-7,TGTGCCAGCAGTTACCCTAGCGGGGTACAGCCCTACACTGAAGCTTTCTTT,CASSYPSGVQPYTEAFF
NA,TRBJ2-6,NA,TRBV27,TGTGCCAGCAGTTTAAGGGGGACTGGGGCCAACGTCCTGACTTTC,CASSLRGTGANVLTF
TRBD1,TRBJ1-4,NA,TRBV5-1,TGCGCCAGCAGCTTAGGGACAGGGGGGCTTGAAAAACTGTTTTTT,CASSLGTGGLEKLFF
NA,TRBJ1-1,NA,TRBV21-1,TGTGCCAGCAGCAAAGTAAGGGGCAGGGCTGAAGCTTTCTTT,CASSKVRGRAEAFF
TRBD2,TRBJ2-3,NA,TRBV14,TGTGCCAGCAGCCAAGATTTAGGAGCGGGAGGAGCCCCACAAACAGATACGCAGTATTTT,CASSQDLGAGGAPQTDTQYF
NA,TRBJ2-5,NA,TRBV9,TGTGCCAGCAGCTCCTCCCGCTGGGGAGCCGAGTGGGGAGAGACCCAGTACTTC,CASSSSRWGAEWGETQYF
TRBD1,TRBJ1-5,NA,TRBV2,TGTGCCAGCAGTGAAGCCAACAGGGGTTCCCATCAGCCCCAGCATTTT,CASSEANRGSHQPQHF
NA,TRBJ1-2,NA,TRBV29-1,TGCAGCGACCGACAGACTTCTAACTATGGCTACACCTTC,CSDRQTSNYGYTF
TRBD1,TRBJ1-3,NA,TRBV7-9,TGTGCCAGCAGCTTAGAGACAGGGGCGGGAAACACCATATATTTT,CASSLETGAGNTIYF